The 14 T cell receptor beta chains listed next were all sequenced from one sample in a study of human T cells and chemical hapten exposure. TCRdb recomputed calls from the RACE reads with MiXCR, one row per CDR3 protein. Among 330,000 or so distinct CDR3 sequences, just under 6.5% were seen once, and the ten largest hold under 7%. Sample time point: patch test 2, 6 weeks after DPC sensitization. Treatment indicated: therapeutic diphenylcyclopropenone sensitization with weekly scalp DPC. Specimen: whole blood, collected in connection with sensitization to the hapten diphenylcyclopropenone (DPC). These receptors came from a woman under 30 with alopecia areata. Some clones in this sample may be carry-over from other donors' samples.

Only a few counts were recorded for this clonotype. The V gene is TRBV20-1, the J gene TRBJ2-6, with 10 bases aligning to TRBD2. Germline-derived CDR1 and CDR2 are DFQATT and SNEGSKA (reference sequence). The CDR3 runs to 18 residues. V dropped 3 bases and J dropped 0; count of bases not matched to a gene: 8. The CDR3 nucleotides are TGCAGTGCTAGCCCCATAGCGGGGGGCATCTCTGGGGCCAACGTCCTGACTTTC. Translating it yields CSASPIAGGISGANVLTF.

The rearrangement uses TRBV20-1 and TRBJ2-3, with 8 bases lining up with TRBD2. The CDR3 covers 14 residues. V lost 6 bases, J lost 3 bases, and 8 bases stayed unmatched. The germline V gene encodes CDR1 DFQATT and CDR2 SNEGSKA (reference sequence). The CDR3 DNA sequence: TGCAGTGCCAGCCGACTAGCGCAGACAGATACGCAGTATTTT. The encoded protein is CSASRLAQTDTQYF.

Here the CDR3 reads CSAQRGGRADTQYF. In nucleotides, the CDR3 is TGCAGTGCACAGCGGGGGGGCCGTGCAGATACGCAGTATTTT. This rearrangement joins TRBV20-1 to TRBJ2-3; 10 nucleotides line up with TRBD2. V gave up 6 bases and J gave up 4 bases; unmatched junction bases: 7. The germline V gene has CDR1 DFQATT and CDR2 SNEGSKA (reference sequence). CDR3 length: 14 residues.

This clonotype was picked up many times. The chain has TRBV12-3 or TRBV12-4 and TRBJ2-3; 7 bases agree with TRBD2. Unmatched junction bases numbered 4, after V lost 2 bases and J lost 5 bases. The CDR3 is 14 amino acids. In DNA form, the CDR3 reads TGTGCCAGCAGTTTATTTAGGGAGGGAGATACGCAGTATTTT. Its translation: CASSLFREGDTQYF.

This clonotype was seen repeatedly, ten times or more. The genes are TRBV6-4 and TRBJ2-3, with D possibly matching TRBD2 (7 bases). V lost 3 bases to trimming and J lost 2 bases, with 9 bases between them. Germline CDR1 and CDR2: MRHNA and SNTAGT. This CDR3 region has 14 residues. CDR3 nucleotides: TGTGCCAGCAGTGAACGGGGGGCCACAGATACGCAGTATTTT. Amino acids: CASSERGATDTQYF.

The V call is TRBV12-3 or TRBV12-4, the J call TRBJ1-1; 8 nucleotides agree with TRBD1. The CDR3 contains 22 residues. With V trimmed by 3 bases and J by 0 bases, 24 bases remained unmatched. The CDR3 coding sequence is TGTGCCAGCAGTTTCCGCCCCCGCTTGCGGGCGCCAGGACAGGGCCTGAACACTGAAGCTTTCTTT. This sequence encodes CASSFRPRLRAPGQGLNTEAFF.

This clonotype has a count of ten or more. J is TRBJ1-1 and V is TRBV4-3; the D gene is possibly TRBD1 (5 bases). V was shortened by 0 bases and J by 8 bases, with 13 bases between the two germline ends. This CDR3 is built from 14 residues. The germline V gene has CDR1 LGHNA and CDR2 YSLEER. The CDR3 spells CASSQDLGEYEAFF. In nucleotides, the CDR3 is TGCGCCAGCAGCCAAGATCTGGGGGAATACGAAGCTTTCTTT.

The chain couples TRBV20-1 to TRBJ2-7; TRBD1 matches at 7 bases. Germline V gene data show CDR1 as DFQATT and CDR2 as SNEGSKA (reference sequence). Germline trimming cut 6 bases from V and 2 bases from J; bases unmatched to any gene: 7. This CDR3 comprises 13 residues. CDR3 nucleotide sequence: TGCAGTGCCCGAGGACAGGCGACCTACGAGCAGTACTTC. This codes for CSARGQATYEQYF.

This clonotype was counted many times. CDR3 nucleotides: TGTGCCAGCAGTCCGCGGACACCGGGCACTAATGAAAAACTGTTTTTT. It translates to CASSPRTPGTNEKLFF. V and J are TRBV27 and TRBJ1-4; a possible D gene is TRBD1 (5 bases). Germline values: CDR1 MNHEY, CDR2 SMNVEV (reference sequence). Between the trimmed V and J ends, which lost 5 bases and 2 bases, there was a span of 15 bases. CDR3 length: 16 residues.

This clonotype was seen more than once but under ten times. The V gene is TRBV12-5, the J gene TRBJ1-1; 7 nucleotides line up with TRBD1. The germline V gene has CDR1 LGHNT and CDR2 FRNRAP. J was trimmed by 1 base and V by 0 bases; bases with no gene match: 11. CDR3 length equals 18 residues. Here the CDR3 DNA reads TGTGCTAGTGGTTTGGTCCTCGGGACAGCCACCTGGAACACTGAAGCTTTCTTT. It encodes CASGLVLGTATWNTEAFF.

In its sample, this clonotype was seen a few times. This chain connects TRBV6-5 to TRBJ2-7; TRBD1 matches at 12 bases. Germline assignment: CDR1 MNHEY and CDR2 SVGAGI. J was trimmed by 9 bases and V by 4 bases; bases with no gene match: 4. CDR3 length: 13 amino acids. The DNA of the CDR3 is TGTGCCAGCAGTTGGGACAGGGGGCAGGTGCAGTACTTC. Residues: CASSWDRGQVQYF.

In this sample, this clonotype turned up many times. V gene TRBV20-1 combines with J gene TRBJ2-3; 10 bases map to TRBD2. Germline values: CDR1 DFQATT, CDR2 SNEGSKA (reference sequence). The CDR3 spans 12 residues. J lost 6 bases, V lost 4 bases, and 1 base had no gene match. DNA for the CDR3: TGCAGTGCTACTAGCGGGGGCGATACGCAGTATTTT. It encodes CSATSGGDTQYF.

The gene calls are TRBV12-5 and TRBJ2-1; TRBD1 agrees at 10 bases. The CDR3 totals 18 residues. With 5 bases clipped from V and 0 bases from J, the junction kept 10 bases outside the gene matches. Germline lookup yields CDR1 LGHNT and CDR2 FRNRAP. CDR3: CASGASEGTGDSYNEQFF. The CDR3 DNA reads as TGTGCTAGTGGTGCATCAGAAGGGACAGGGGACTCCTACAATGAGCAGTTCTTC.

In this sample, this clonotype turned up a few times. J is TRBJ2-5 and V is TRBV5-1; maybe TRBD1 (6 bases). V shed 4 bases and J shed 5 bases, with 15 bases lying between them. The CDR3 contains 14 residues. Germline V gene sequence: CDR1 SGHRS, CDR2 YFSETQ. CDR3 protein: CASSPGAGRETQYF. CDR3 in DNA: TGCGCCAGCAGCCCAGGGGCAGGACGGGAGACCCAGTACTTC. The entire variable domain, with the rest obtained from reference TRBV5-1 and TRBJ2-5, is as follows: KAGVTQTPRYLIKTRGQQVTLSCSPISGHRSVSWYQQTPGQGLQFLFEYFSETQRNKGNFPGRFSGRQFSNSRSEMNVSTLELGDSALYLCASSPGAGRETQYFGPGTRLLVL.